This T cell receptor (beta chain) was sequenced for a study of blood T cell repertoires in COVID-19 (dated by TCRdb to about 2020). In the study overall: Samples from collaborators originated in the United States, Italy and Spain and spanned both the acute and convalescent phases of COVID-19. The prospective study material was composed of cDNA or gDNA derived from T cells, B-cell-depleted T cells, or PBMCs. Subjects who had been exposed to COVID-19, were actively infected with it, or had recovered from it provided the deeply sampled blood TCRbeta repertoires that made up the dataset. The repertoires were released in a freely available public database intended as a resource for research on the immune response to SARS-CoV-2. The samples were drawn from the first 160 participants of the ongoing ImmuneRACE study and from 1,254 subjects provided by 6 global collaborators. Nearly every sample came with metadata listing a de-identified subject ID, COVID-19 status, age in years and sex. HLA class I and class II types, where available, came from metadata supplied by the sample provider rather than from assay-based typing.

The immunoSEQ Assay, a bias-controlled multiplex PCR, was used to amplify TCRbeta CDR3 regions from genomic DNA. Processing in the source paper ran as follows. Within the assay, amplification of reference gene primers was used to estimate how many nucleated cells each sample contained. To quantify the absolute abundance of each unique TCRbeta CDR3 rearrangement, sequence reads were collapsed and filtered. For each sample, productive Simpson clonality was calculated as the square root of Simpson's diversity index across productive rearrangements. Here the immuneACCESS table is served through TCRdb, limited to in-frame sequences with V and J called. Missing clones are a known gap in these copies; in checked studies unresolved V genes cover under half, and the rest lacks a known reason. V, J and clone size are those of that table, while D and trimming were read from the DNA. This sample lists about 47,000 clones; roughly four fifths were detected once. The ten most abundant clones make up about 10% of the sample.

Each collaborating institution followed its own protocols to collect whole blood in K2EDTA tubes. For TCRbeta analysis, collaborators shipped samples as frozen whole blood, isolated PBMCs, or DNA extracted from either of those sample types. Turning to this clone: Its binding antigen is unknown. No per-base quality is available; no much larger clone lies one base away.

Overall results and qualifications from the work: Clinical and demographic metadata were provided uncurated, with the amount varying by source and participant.

CDR3 length: 14 amino acids, cysteine to phenylalanine. Here the CDR3 DNA is all that survives: 42 bases in frame from base 1. V is shortened by 2 bases, J by 0 bases, and the region joining them spans 8 bases. CDR1 and CDR2 (SGHNT, YYREEE) derive from the germline V gene (reference sequence). The sequence derives from a man aged 55-75 years with acute or convalescent COVID-19. Sequences were obtained from peripheral blood. The sequence joins TRBV5-4 to TRBJ2-5, with a tentative D gene TRBD2 over 6 matching bases. Here the CDR3 is given as CASSFGGNQETQYF. The DNA is TGTGCCAGCAGCTTTGGGGGGAACCAAGAGACCCAGTACTTC.